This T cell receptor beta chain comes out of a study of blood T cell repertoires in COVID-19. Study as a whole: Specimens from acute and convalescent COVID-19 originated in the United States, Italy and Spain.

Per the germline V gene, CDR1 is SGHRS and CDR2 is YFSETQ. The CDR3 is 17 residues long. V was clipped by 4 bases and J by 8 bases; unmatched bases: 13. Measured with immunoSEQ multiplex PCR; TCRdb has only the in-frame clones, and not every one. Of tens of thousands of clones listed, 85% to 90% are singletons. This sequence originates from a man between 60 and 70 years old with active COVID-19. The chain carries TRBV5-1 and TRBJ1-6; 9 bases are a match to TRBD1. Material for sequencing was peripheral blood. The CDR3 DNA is TGCGCCAGCAGCGTCTACGAACAGGGGGCGCCTCATTCACCCCTCCACTTT. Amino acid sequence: CASSVYEQGAPHSPLHF.